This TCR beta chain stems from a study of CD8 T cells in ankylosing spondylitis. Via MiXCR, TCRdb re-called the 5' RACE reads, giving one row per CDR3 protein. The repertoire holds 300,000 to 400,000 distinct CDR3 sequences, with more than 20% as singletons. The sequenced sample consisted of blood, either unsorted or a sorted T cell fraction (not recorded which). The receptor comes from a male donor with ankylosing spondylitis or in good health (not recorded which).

CDR3 DNA: TGTGCCAGCAGGGGGGACGGACAAGAGACCCAGTACTTC. Its translation: CASRGDGQETQYF. The J gene is TRBJ2-5, the V gene TRBV28; D is perhaps TRBD1 or TRBD2 (5 bases each). Between the trimmed V and J ends, which lost 6 bases and 2 bases, there was a span of 10 bases. Germline assignment: CDR1 MDHEN and CDR2 SYDVKM. This CDR3 contains 13 residues.